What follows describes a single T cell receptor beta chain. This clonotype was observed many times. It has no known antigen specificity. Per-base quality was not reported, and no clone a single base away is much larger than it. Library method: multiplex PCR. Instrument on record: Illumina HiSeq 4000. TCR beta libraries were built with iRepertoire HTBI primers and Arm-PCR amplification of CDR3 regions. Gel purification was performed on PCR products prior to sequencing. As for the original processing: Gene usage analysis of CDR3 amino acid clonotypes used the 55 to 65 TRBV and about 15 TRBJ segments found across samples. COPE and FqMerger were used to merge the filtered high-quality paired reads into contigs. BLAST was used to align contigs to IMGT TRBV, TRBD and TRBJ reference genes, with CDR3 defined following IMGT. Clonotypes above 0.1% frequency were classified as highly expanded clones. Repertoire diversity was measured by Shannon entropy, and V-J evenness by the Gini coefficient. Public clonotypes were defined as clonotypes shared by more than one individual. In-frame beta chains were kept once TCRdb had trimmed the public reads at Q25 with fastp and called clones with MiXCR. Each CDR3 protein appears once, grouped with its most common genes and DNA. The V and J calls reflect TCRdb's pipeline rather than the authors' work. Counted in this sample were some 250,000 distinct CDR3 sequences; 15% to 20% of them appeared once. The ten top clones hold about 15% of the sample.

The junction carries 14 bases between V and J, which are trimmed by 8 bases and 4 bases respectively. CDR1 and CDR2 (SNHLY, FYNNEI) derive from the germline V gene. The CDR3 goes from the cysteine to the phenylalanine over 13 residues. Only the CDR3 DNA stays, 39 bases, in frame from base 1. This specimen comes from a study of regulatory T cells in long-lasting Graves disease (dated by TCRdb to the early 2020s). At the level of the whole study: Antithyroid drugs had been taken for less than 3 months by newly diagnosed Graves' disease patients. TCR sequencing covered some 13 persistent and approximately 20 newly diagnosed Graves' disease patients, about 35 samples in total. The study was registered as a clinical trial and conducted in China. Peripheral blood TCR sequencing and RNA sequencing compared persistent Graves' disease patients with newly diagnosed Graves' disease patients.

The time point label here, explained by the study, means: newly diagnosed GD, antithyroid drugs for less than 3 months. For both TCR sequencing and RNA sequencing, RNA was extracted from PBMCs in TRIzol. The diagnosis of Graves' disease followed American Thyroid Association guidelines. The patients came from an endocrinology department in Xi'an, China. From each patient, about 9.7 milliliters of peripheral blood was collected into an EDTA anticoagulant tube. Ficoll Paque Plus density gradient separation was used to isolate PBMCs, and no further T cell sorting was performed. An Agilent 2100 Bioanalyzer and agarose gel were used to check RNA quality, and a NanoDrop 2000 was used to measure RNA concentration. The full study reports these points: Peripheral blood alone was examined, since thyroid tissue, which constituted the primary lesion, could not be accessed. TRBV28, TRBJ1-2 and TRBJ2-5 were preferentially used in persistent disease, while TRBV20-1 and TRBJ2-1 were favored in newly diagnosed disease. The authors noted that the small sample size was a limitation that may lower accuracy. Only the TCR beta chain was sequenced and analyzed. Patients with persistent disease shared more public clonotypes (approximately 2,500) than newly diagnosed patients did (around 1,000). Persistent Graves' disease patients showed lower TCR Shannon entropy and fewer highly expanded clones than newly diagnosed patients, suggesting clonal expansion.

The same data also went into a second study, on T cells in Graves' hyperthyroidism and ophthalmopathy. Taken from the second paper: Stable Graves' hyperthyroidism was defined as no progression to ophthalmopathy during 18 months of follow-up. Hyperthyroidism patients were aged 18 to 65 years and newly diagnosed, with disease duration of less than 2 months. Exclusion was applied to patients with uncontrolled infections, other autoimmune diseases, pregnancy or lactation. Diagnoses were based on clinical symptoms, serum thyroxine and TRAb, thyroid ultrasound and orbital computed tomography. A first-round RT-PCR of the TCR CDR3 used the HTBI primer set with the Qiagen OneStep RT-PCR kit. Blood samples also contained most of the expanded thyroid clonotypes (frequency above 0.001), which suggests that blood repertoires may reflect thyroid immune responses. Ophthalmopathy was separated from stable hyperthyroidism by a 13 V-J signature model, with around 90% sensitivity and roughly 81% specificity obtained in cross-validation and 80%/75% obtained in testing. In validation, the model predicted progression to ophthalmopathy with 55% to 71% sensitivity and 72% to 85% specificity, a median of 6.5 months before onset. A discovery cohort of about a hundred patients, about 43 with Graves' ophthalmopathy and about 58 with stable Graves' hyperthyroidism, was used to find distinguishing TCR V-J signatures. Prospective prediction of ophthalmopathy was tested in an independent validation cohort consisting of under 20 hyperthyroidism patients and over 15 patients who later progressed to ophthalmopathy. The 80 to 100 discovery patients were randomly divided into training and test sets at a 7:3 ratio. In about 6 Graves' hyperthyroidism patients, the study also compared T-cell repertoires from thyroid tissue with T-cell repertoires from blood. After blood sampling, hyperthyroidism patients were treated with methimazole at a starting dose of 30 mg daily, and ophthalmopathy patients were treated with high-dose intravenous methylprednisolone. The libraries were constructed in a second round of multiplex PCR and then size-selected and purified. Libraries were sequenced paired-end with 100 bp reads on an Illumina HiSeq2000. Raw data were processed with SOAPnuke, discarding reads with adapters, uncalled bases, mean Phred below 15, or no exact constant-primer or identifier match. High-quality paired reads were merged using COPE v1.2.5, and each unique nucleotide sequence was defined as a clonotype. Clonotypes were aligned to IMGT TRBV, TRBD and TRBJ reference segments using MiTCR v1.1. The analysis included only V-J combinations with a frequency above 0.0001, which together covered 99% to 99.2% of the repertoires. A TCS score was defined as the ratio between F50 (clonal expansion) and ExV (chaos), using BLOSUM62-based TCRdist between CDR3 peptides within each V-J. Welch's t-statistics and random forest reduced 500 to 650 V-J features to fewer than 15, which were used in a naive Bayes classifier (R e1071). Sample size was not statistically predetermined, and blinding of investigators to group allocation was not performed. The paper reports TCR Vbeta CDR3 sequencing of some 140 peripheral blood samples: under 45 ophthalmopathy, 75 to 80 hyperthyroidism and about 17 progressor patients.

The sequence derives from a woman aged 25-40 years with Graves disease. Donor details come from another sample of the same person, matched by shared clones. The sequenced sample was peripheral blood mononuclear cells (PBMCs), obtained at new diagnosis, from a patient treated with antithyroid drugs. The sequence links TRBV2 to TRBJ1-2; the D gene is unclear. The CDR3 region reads CASEALRSYGYTF. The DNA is TGTGCCAGCGAGGCTCTAAGATCCTATGGCTACACCTTC.